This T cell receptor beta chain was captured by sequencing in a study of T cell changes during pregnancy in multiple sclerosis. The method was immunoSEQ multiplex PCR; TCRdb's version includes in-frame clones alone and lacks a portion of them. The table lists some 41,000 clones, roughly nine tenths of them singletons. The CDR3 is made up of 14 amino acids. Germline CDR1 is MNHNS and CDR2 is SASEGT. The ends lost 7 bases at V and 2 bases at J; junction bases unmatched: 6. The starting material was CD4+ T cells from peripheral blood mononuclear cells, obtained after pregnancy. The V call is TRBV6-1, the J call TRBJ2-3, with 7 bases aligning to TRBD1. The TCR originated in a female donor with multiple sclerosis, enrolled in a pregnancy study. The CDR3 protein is CASTPGGDTDTQYF. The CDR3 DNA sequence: TGTGCCAGCACACCAGGGGGTGACACAGATACGCAGTATTTT.